This T cell receptor beta chain is from a study of immune evolution from preneoplasia to lung adenocarcinoma. Broader study findings: Later-stage lesions seemingly showed higher T cell density and diversity than normal lung.

CDR3 size: 15 residues. J was trimmed by 4 bases and V by 5 bases; bases with no gene match: 4. In germline, CDR1 is MDHEN, CDR2 SYDVKM. Repertoires were generated with immunoSEQ multiplex PCR, while TCRdb's copy carries only in-frame clones and drops some. The repertoire holds 3,500 to 4,500 clones, with over 60% as singletons. This clone was found once. The antigen is not known. Between 2014 and 2017, patients underwent resection in Japan or China. Two lung cancer pathologists independently confirmed each histologic diagnosis. This receptor was obtained from a person aged 55-80 years with lung adenocarcinoma. The chain carries TRBV28 and TRBJ2-2; 10 bases match TRBD1. Specimen: FFPE adjacent normal lung tissue. Here the CDR3 reads CASSTRTGGTGELFF. The CDR3 DNA is TGTGCCAGCAGTACTCGGACAGGGGGCACCGGGGAGCTGTTTTTT.